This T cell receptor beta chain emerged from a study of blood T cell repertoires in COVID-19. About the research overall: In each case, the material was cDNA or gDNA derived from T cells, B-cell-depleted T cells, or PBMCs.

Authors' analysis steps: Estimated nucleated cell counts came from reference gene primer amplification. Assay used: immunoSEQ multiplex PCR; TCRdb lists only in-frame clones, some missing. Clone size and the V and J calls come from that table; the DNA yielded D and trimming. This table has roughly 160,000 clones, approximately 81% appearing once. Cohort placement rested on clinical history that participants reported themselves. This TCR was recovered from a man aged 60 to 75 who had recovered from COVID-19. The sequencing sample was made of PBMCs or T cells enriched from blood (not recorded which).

This CDR3 reads CASSAGPGEDTQYF. Here the CDR3 DNA reads TGTGCCAGCAGCGCCGGACCGGGGGAAGATACGCAGTATTTT. The chain uses TRBV9 and TRBJ2-3; the D gene is possibly TRBD2 (6 bases). The CDR3 is made up of 14 amino acids. V was trimmed by 3 bases and J by 5 bases, leaving 13 bases between them. Germline CDR1 reads SGDLS; CDR2 reads YYNGEE.